This TCR beta chain was sequenced during a study of T cell responses to AZD1222 COVID-19 vaccine. Study findings and constraints: None of the repertoires were sampled until the peak T cell response had passed. Vaccine-associated CD4 TCRs spanned spike, dominant at 160-218 and 743-854. Reportedly, nearly half the spike-specific TCRs target unmutated variant regions. Possibly, clonal diversity was underestimated; donors were largely white British and included more females.

Only in-frame clones appear in the TCRdb table, and some are missing; sequencing was by immunoSEQ multiplex PCR. The sample has 100,000 to 150,000 clones, 89% seen once. About this clone: The antigen remains undetermined.

With 6 bases clipped from V and 4 bases from J, the junction kept 6 bases outside the gene matches. Germline-derived CDR1 and CDR2 are MNHEY and SVGAGI. The CDR3 has 14 amino acids. Sequenced material: peripheral blood, taken on day 0 of AZD1222 vaccination. The gene calls are TRBV6-5 and TRBJ2-1; TRBD1 aligns across 7 bases. This clonotype was sampled from an adult in good health. The CDR3 reads CASRGQRGYNEQFF. DNA for the CDR3: TGTGCCAGCAGGGGACAGAGGGGATACAATGAGCAGTTCTTC.